This T cell receptor (beta chain) comes out of a study of blood T cell repertoires in COVID-19. Across the whole study: The samples span acute and convalescent COVID-19 from the United States, Italy and Spain. T cells, B-cell-depleted T cells, or PBMCs supplied cDNA or gDNA.

Authors' analysis steps: For nucleated cells, counts were estimated from reference gene primer amplification. The protocol was immunoSEQ multiplex PCR, while the TCRdb copy is restricted to in-frame clones and leaves out a portion. The DNA was the basis for D and trimming; V, J and clone size are from that table. Of roughly 250,000 clones listed, 80% to 90% were seen once; the top ten hold over 2%. The CDR3 is 15 residues long. V was pared by 1 base and J by 0 bases, with 9 bases between. Germline assignment: CDR1 LNHNV and CDR2 YYDKDF (reference sequence). A single count supports this clone. Sequenced sample: peripheral blood. The chain links TRBV15 to TRBJ1-2; the D gene is possibly TRBD1 (5 bases). The clonotype was recovered from a woman between 50 and 59 years old with acute or convalescent COVID-19. CDR3: CATSRGKGSNYGYTF. The CDR3, as DNA: TGTGCCACCAGCAGAGGCAAGGGGTCTAACTATGGCTACACCTTC.